This T cell receptor beta chain was identified during a study of T cell responses to AZD1222 COVID-19 vaccine. Repertoires were generated with immunoSEQ multiplex PCR, while TCRdb's copy carries only in-frame clones and drops some. This sample has around 100,000 clones; around 89% occur once, and the top ten carry 6.5% to 8%. The sample holds one count of this clone. Trimming left V 3 bases short and J 6 bases short, with 12 bases between. Per the germline V gene, CDR1 is SGHAT and CDR2 is FQDESV (reference sequence). The CDR3 covers 14 residues. The TCR sequence derives from an adult in good health. V usage is TRBV11-1 and J usage is TRBJ2-1; D not certain. Sequenced material: peripheral blood, taken on day 0 of AZD1222 vaccination. The chain's CDR3 is CASSFDNAGNEQFF. The CDR3, as DNA: TGTGCCAGCAGCTTTGACAATGCCGGCAATGAGCAGTTCTTC.